These 5 T cell receptor beta chains were all obtained from the same sample, sequenced in a study of CD8+ T cells in alopecia areata. Sorting of CD4+ cells into CD25+CD127- cells (for roughly five patients) was performed. Extraction and reverse transcription of RNA yielded cDNA as the sequencing template. Sequencing used immunoSEQ multiplex PCR; TCRdb keeps in-frame clones, though not all of them. Among 30,000 to 40,000 clones listed, 45% to 65% were seen once. The sample consisted of CD4+ Tregs sorted from blood. These receptors all stem from a human donor with alopecia areata.

This chain joins TRBV29-1 and TRBJ1-1; 7 bases map to TRBD1. The CDR3 totals 13 residues. The germline gives CDR1 SQVTM, CDR2 ANQGSEA. Trimming at V came to 6 bases and at J to 1 base, leaving 5 bases not matched to a gene. CDR3 loop: CSVKQGTNTEAFF. In nucleotides, the CDR3 is TGCAGCGTAAAACAGGGGACGAACACTGAAGCTTTCTTT.

There are a few counts of this clone. As DNA, the CDR3 is TGTGCCAGCAGCTTCCGCGGACAGGGGAGAAACATTCAGTACTTC. Protein product: CASSFRGQGRNIQYF. The gene calls are TRBV7-2 and TRBJ2-4, with 9 positions matching TRBD1. The CDR3 is 15 residues long. CDR1 SGHTA and CDR2 FQGNSA come from the germline V gene. The V gene end was trimmed by 3 bases and the J gene end by 6 bases; junction bases not matched to a gene: 6.

The V gene is TRBV7-3, the J gene TRBJ2-5; 10 bases align to TRBD2. The V gene end was trimmed by 5 bases and the J gene end by 4 bases; junction bases not matched to a gene: 7. The length of the CDR3 is 15 residues. Germline V CDR1 and CDR2: SGHTA, FQGTGA. DNA of the CDR3: TGTGCCAGCAGCCGTCTAGCGGGAGTAGGAGAGACCCAGTACTTC. As protein: CASSRLAGVGETQYF.

The chain is built from TRBV27 and TRBJ1-6; no clear D gene. V lost 3 bases, J lost 0 bases, and 9 bases lay in between. The germline gives CDR1 MNHEY, CDR2 SMNVEV (reference sequence). The CDR3 has 16 amino acids. The CDR3 loop is CASSFFDLSYNSPLHF. The CDR3 nucleotides are TGTGCCAGCAGTTTCTTCGACCTCTCCTATAATTCACCCCTCCACTTT.

V is TRBV25-1 and J is TRBJ2-3; a weak D match, TRBD2 (6 bases). V gave up 6 bases and J gave up 1 base, with 14 bases separating them. Germline-derived CDR1 and CDR2 are MGHDK and SYGVNS. The CDR3 spans 15 residues. The CDR3 region has the DNA TGTGCCAGCAGCTTTGGCGGGGCCGGCACAGATACGCAGTATTTT. This sequence encodes CASSFGGAGTDTQYF. The full variable domain, its missing parts supplied by reference TRBV25-1 and TRBJ2-3, is EADIYQTPRYLVIGTGKKITLECSQTMGHDKMYWYQQDPGMELHLIHYSYGVNSTEKGDLSSESTVSRIRTEHFPLTLESARPSHTSQYLCASSFGGAGTDTQYFGPGTRLTVL.